This TCR beta chain was recovered during a study of blood T cells in healthy people across ages. It was with a sample-barcoded 5' primer and a J-beta primer mix that a second PCR of roughly 6 to 11 cycles was run. TCRdb redid the calling of the 5' RACE reads with MiXCR, one entry per CDR3 protein. The top ten clones hold over 5.5% of a sample with 1.2 million to 1.5 million distinct CDR3 sequences, 59% of them seen once. J gave up 2 bases and V 5 bases, and 10 bases lay outside the gene matches. Germline CDR1 reads LNHDA; CDR2 reads SQIVND (reference sequence). The CDR3 has 17 residues. Sequencing was performed on blood. The TCR comes from a man aged 18 to 29 in good health. The gene calls are TRBV19 and TRBJ2-3; the match to TRBD2 covers 10 bases. The CDR3 region has the DNA TGTGCCAGTAGTTTCCCGACTAGCGGGTCTTACACAGATACGCAGTATTTT. This encodes CASSFPTSGSYTDTQYF.